The following is a T cell receptor beta chain sequence with its context. Profiled with immunoSEQ multiplex PCR; TCRdb holds only in-frame clones, not every one. The sample shows roughly 100,000 clones, about 85% of them seen only once. This record comes from a study of blood T cell repertoires in COVID-19. CDR1 is MGHDK, CDR2 SYGVNS, per germline. Trimming took 5 bases from V and 7 from J, leaving 15 bases between them. This CDR3 is built from 14 residues. The sequenced sample was peripheral blood. This rearrangement joins TRBV25-1 to TRBJ2-1, with D uncertain. The sequence derives from a human donor in a cohort sampled during active COVID-19. CDR3 nucleotides: TGTGCCAGCAGTCCGCGGCAGTGGTATAATGAGCAGTTCTTC. The encoded protein is CASSPRQWYNEQFF.